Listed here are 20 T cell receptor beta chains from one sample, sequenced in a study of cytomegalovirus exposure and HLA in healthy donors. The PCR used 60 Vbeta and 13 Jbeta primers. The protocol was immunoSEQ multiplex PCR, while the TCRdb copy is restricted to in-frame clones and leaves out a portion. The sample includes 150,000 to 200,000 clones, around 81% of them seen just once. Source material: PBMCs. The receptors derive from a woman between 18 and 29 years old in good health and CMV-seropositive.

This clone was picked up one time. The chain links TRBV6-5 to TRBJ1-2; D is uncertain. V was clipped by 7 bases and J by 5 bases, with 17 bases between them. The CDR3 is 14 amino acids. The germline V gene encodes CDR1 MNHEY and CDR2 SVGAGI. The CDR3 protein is CASNPTGRAYGYTF. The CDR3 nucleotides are TGTGCCAGCAATCCTACGGGGAGGGCTTATGGCTACACCTTC.

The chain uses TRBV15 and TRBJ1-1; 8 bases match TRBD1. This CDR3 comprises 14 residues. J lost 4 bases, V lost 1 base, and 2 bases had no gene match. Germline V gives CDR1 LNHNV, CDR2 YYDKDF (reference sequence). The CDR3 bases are TGTGCCACCAGCAGAGGAACAGGGGGCACTGAAGCTTTCTTT. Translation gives CATSRGTGGTEAFF.

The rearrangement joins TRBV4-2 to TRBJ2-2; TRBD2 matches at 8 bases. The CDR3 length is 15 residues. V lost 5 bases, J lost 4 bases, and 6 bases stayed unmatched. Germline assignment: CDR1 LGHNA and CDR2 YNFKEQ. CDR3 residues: CASSGGGRLTGELFF. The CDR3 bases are TGTGCCAGCAGCGGCGGGGGGCGTCTCACCGGGGAGCTGTTTTTT.

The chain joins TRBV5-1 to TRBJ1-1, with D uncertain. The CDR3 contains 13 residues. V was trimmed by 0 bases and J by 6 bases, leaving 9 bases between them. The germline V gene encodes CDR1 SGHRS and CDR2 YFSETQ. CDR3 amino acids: CASSLDLSSEAFF. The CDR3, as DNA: TGCGCCAGCAGCTTGGATCTGTCGTCTGAAGCTTTCTTT.

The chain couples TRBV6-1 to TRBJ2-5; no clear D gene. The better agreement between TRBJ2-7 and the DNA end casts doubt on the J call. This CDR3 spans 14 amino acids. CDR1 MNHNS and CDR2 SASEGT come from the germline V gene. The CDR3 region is CASSEGFGYYEQYF. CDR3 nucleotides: TGTGCCAGCAGTGAAGGTTTCGGATACTACGAGCAGTACTTC.

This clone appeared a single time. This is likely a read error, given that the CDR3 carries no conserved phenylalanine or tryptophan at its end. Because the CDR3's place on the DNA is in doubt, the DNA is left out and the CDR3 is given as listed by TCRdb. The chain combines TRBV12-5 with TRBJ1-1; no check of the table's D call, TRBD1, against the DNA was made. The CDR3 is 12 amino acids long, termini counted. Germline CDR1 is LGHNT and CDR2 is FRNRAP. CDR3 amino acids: CASGLVQGEPVG.

The CDR3 loop is CASSYDRGRGYTF. The CDR3 DNA follows: TGTGCCAGCAGTTACGACAGGGGGAGAGGCTACACCTTC. The chain is built from TRBV28 and TRBJ1-2; 9 positions agree with TRBD1. The CDR3 contains 13 residues. V shed 4 bases and J 8 bases; nucleotides not matched to a gene: 5. CDR1 MDHEN and CDR2 SYDVKM come from the germline V gene.

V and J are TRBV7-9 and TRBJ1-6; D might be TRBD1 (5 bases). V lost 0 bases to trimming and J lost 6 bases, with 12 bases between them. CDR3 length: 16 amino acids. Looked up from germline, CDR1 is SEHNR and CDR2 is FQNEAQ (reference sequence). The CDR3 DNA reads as TGTGCCAGCAGCTTAGCGGAGACAGCCTTTAATTCACCCCTCCACTTT. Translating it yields CASSLAETAFNSPLHF.

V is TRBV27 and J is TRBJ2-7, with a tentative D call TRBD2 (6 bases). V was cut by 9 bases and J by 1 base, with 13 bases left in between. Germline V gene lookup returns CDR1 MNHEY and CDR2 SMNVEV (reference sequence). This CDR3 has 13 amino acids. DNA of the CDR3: TGTGCCAGTGCCGAGGGGAGGTCCTACGAGCAGTACTTC. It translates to CASAEGRSYEQYF.

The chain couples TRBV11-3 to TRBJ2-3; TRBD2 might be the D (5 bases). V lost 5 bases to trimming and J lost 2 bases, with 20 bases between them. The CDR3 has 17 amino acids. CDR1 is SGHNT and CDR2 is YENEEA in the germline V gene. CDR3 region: CASSVWTGILHTDTQYF. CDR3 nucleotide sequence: TGTGCCAGCAGCGTCTGGACTGGAATCCTACACACAGATACGCAGTATTTT.

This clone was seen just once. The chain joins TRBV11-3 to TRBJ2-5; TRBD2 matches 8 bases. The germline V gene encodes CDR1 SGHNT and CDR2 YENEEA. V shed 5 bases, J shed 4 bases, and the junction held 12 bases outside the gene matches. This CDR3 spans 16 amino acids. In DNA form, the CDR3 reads TGTGCCAGCAGCCCACGACGGCGGGGGGCGGGAGAGACCCAGTACTTC. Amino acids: CASSPRRRGAGETQYF.

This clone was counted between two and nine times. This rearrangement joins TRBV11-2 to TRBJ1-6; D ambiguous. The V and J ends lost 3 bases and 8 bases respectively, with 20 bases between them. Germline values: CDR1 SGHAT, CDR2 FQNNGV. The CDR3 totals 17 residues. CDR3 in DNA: TGTGCCAGCAGCTTGGTGAGCCGGCGGAGGAATTATTCACCCCTCCACTTT. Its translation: CASSLVSRRRNYSPLHF.

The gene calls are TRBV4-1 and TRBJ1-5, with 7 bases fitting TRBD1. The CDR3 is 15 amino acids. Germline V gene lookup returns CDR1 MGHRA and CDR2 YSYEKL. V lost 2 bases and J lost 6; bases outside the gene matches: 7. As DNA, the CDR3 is TGCGCCAGCAGCCAACCCCGGAACAGGGGTCAGCCCCAGCATTTT. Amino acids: CASSQPRNRGQPQHF.

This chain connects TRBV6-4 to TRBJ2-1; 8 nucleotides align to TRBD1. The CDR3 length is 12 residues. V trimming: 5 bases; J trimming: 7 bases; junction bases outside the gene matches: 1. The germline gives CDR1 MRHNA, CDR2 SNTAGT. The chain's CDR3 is CASSRTGNEQFF. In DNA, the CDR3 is TGTGCCAGCAGTCGGACAGGGAATGAGCAGTTCTTC.

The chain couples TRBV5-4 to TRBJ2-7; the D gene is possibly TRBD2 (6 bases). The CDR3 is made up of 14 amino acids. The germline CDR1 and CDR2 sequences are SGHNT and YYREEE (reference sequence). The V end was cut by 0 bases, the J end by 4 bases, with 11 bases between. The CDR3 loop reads CASSLGGVGYEQYV. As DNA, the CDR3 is TGTGCCAGCAGCTTGGGCGGGGTCGGGTACGAGCAGTACGTC.

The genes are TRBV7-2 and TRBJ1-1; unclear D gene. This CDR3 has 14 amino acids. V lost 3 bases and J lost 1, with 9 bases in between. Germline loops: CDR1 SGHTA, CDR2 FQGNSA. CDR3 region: CASSLSFKNTEAFF. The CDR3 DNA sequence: TGTGCCAGCAGCTTGTCGTTTAAGAACACTGAAGCTTTCTTT.

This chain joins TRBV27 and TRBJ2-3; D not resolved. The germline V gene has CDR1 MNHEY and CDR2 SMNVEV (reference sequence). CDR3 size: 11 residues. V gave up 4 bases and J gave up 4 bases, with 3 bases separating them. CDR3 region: CASSSADTQYF. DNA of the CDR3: TGTGCCAGCAGTTCCGCAGATACGCAGTATTTT.

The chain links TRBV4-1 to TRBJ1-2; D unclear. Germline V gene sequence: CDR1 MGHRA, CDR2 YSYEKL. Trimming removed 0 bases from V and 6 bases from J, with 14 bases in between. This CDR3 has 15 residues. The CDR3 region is CASSQDIARVDGYTF. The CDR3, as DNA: TGCGCCAGCAGCCAAGATATAGCCAGAGTAGATGGCTACACCTTC.

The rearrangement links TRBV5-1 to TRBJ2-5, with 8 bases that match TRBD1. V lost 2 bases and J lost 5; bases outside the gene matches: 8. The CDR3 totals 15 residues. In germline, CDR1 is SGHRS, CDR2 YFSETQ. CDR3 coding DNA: TGCGCCAGCAGCTTTTGGACAGGGCGACGGGAGACCCAGTACTTC. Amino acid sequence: CASSFWTGRRETQYF.

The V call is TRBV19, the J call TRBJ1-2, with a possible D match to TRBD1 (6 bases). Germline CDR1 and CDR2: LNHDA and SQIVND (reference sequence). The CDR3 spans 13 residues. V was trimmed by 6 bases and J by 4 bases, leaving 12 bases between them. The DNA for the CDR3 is TGTGCCAGTAGCCCCTCGACAGGCTATGGCTACACCTTC. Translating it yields CASSPSTGYGYTF.